One sample yielded the 9 T cell receptor beta chains listed below, sequenced in a study of cytomegalovirus exposure and HLA in healthy donors. In the PCR, 60 Vbeta and 13 Jbeta primers were used. Generated by immunoSEQ multiplex PCR, the TCRdb table keeps only in-frame clones and is missing some. The sample contains almost 200,000 clones, roughly 83% of which appear only once. Sequenced: PBMCs. These receptors were collected from a male donor in good health and CMV-seropositive.

This chain links TRBV19 with TRBJ2-7; maybe TRBD2 (6 bases). V shed 9 bases and J shed 2 bases, with 23 bases lying between them. The CDR3 spans 16 residues. Germline V gene lookup returns CDR1 LNHDA and CDR2 SQIVND (reference sequence). The CDR3 sequence: CASTRGGPRDTYEQYF. The DNA of the CDR3 is TGTGCCAGCACACGAGGCGGACCGCGGGATACCTACGAGCAGTACTTC.

In its sample, this clone was seen once. V usage is TRBV1 and J usage is TRBJ2-4; the table calls TRBD2, which could not be checked here. TRBV1 is reported as a pseudogene. This CDR3 comprises 18 residues. The CDR3 here is CTSSQDRTSGGEKNIQYF. The DNA for the CDR3 is TGCACCAGCAGCCAAGATCGTACTAGCGGGGGGGAAAAAAACATTCAGTACTTC.

This rearrangement joins TRBV19 to TRBJ2-1; D is perhaps TRBD2 (5 bases). The length of the CDR3 is 14 residues. CDR1 and CDR2 from the germline V gene are LNHDA and SQIVND (reference sequence). V lost 0 bases and J 15 bases, leaving 18 bases between the germline ends. The CDR3 here is CASSIDLDVLVPFF. CDR3 nucleotides: TGTGCCAGTAGTATAGATCTAGACGTACTAGTTCCGTTCTTC.

This clone occurred a few times. The rearrangement joins TRBV5-1 to TRBJ2-3, with 12 bases identical to TRBD2. Germline-derived CDR1 and CDR2 are SGHRS and YFSETQ. The CDR3 extends over 17 amino acids. V gave up 3 bases and J gave up 4 bases; unmatched junction bases: 9. The CDR3 here is CASSSLPPSGGADTQYF. In DNA, the CDR3 is TGCGCCAGCAGCTCCCTACCCCCTAGCGGGGGGGCAGATACGCAGTATTTT.

This chain uses TRBV28 with TRBJ2-7; D may be TRBD2 (5 bases). Germline CDR1 is MDHEN and CDR2 is SYDVKM. This CDR3 is built from 14 residues. V lost 7 bases and J lost 6, with 19 bases in between. CDR3 sequence reads: CASTDTGLSGEQYF. The DNA of the CDR3 is TGTGCCAGCACTGATACGGGCCTCAGCGGCGAGCAGTACTTC.

V is TRBV9 and J is TRBJ1-1; D may be TRBD1 (6 bases). Trimming cost V 1 base and J 4 bases, with 11 bases left between them. Germline loops: CDR1 SGDLS, CDR2 YYNGEE. CDR3 length: 14 residues. CDR3 DNA: TGTGCCAGCAGCGTATTGGGGGCGAGCACTGAAGCTTTCTTT. The encoded protein is CASSVLGASTEAFF.

The V gene is TRBV10-3, the J gene TRBJ2-1; 16 bases line up with TRBD2. The CDR3 is 19 residues long. With V trimmed by 4 bases and J by 2 bases, 8 bases remained unmatched. Germline-derived CDR1 and CDR2 are ENHRY and SYGVKD. CDR3 loop: CAISGPGLAGGRPYNEQFF. CDR3 coding DNA: TGTGCCATCAGTGGCCCGGGACTAGCGGGAGGGCGTCCCTACAATGAGCAGTTCTTC.

The rearrangement joins TRBV28 to TRBJ2-7, with TRBD1 matching 10 bases. Trimming cost V 6 bases and J 3 bases; bases outside gene matches: 8. The CDR3 covers 15 residues. Germline V gene sequence: CDR1 MDHEN, CDR2 SYDVKM. The CDR3 spells CASRYRDRGYYEQYF. The CDR3 region has the DNA TGTGCCAGCAGGTACCGGGACAGGGGTTACTACGAGCAGTACTTC.

The genes are TRBV9 and TRBJ2-1, with TRBD2 identical over 10 bases. V trimming: 4 bases; J trimming: 9 bases; junction bases outside the gene matches: 13. CDR1 is SGDLS, CDR2 YYNGEE, per germline. This CDR3 contains 16 residues. CDR3 coding DNA: TGTGCCAGCAGCCTTTCGGGGCTAGCGGGGGAGAGTGAGCAGTTCTTC. This translates into CASSLSGLAGESEQFF.